This T cell receptor (beta chain) was retrieved from a study of cytomegalovirus exposure and HLA in healthy donors. Study-wide results and caveats: A prior analysis recorded that most TCR beta V segments were productive about 90% or about 30% of the time. Associated with cytomegalovirus, according to the listing, were some 150 TCR beta chains.

Researchers ran the PCR with 60 Vbeta and 13 Jbeta primers. Measured with immunoSEQ multiplex PCR; TCRdb has only the in-frame clones, and not every one. The profile shows fewer than 250,000 clones, roughly 77% of them singletons. The trim removed 3 bases at V and 5 bases at J, leaving 0 bases unmatched. This CDR3 region has 13 residues. Germline V gene lookup returns CDR1 SGHAT and CDR2 FQNNGV. As concerns this clone: No antigen is known for it.

The source is a woman in her fifties or sixties in good health and CMV-seronegative. This chain joins TRBV11-2 and TRBJ1-4, with 7 bases identical to TRBD1. Sequencing was performed on PBMCs. CDR3 region: CASSLDRNEKLFF. The CDR3 DNA sequence: TGTGCCAGCAGCTTGGACAGGAATGAAAAACTGTTTTTT.